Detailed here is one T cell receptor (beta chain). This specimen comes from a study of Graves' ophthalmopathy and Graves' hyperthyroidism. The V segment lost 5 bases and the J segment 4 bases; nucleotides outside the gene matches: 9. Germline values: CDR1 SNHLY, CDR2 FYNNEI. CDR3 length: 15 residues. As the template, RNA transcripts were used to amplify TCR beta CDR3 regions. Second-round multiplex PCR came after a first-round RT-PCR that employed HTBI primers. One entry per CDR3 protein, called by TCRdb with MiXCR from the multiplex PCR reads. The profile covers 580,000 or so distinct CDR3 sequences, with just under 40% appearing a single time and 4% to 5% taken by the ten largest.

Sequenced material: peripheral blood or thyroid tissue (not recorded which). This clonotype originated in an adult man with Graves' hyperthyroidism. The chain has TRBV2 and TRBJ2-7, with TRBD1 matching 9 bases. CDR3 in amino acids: CASSWAGTGRYEQYF. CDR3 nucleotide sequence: TGTGCCAGCAGTTGGGCCGGGACAGGGAGGTACGAGCAGTACTTC.